This T cell receptor (beta chain) was sequenced during a study of blood T cell repertoires in COVID-19. Study in general: T cells, B-cell-depleted T cells, or PBMCs provided the cDNA or gDNA that served as material.

Methods used by the authors: For nucleated cells, counts were estimated from reference gene primer amplification. The table came from immunoSEQ multiplex PCR; TCRdb's copy has only in-frame clones and leaves some out. Clone size and the V and J calls come from that table; the DNA yielded D and trimming. The table records under 200,000 clones, 75% to 90% of them present only once. V lost 4 bases and J 0 bases, leaving 7 bases between the germline ends. This CDR3 has 14 residues. Germline CDR1 SNHLY, CDR2 FYNNEI. Recruitment covered about two dozen US areas and drew participants whose ages spanned roughly 18 to 100 years. Recovery among Cohort 3 donors was established by two negative PCRs, clearance, or symptom resolution.

This clonotype was obtained from a woman between 50 and 59 years old who had recovered from COVID-19. Source material: PBMCs or T cells enriched from blood (not recorded which). The genes are TRBV2 and TRBJ1-3, with D hard to call. The chain's CDR3 is CASSVRGSGNTIYF. Here the CDR3 DNA reads TGTGCCAGCAGTGTTCGGGGCTCTGGAAACACCATATATTTT.